This T cell receptor (beta chain) was profiled in a study of post-analysis software for immune sequencing data. Study-level background: Relapsing-remitting, secondary progressive and progressive-relapsing multiple sclerosis courses were included.

Unique molecular identifiers were present in the TCR beta cDNA libraries. T cells numbering roughly 0.95 to 10 million yielded 450,000 to 500,000 cDNA molecules. TCRdb recomputed calls from the PCR reads with MiXCR, one row per CDR3 protein. In the table there are roughly 870,000 distinct CDR3 sequences, approximately 53% of which are singletons. General study points: Samples prepared in the same batch strongly co-clustered by F measure. Among multiple sclerosis patients, normalized Chao1 diversity was significantly below that of controls.

Note on this clonotype: Its matching antigen is unknown.

The origin of this receptor is a girl aged 10 to 17 with multiple sclerosis. The material sequenced was blood.

CDR3 amino acids: CASSSDRAGYTF. The DNA of the CDR3 is TGTGCCAGCAGCTCCGACAGGGCTGGCTACACCTTC. The chain joins TRBV7-9 to TRBJ1-2; 7 bases match TRBD1. The J segment lost 7 bases and the V segment lost 4 bases, leaving 3 bases of the junction unmatched. Germline V gene data show CDR1 as SEHNR and CDR2 as FQNEAQ (reference sequence). The CDR3 runs 12 residues.